This T cell receptor (beta chain) originates from a study of early T cells in non-severe SARS-CoV-2 infection. About the research overall: The input, bulk RNA from unsorted whole blood, was sequenced, and chains were unpaired. Overall study results and limits: Anti-spike CD8 responses were favored in VDJdb matching, and private and CD4 specificities were missed.

Individually, cDNA molecules had unique molecular identifiers attached to them. Each CDR3 protein is one row after TCRdb ran MiXCR on the 5' RACE reads. Of around 57,000 distinct CDR3 sequences listed, around 8% are singletons. The CDR3 totals 17 residues. CDR1 SGHNT and CDR2 YYREEE come from the germline V gene (reference sequence). V shed 4 bases, J shed 0 bases, and the junction held 8 bases outside the gene matches. Ten or more counts support this clonotype. Its specificity is not known. Sequencing was done on a sample of whole blood. J is TRBJ2-4 and V is TRBV5-4, with 9 nucleotides matching TRBD2. This receptor was obtained from an adult who was a healthcare worker with PCR-confirmed SARS-CoV-2 infection or an uninfected control (not recorded which). The CDR3: CASSTPAGGLAKNIQYF. The DNA for the CDR3 is TGTGCCAGCAGCACGCCTGCGGGAGGGCTAGCCAAAAACATTCAGTACTTC.